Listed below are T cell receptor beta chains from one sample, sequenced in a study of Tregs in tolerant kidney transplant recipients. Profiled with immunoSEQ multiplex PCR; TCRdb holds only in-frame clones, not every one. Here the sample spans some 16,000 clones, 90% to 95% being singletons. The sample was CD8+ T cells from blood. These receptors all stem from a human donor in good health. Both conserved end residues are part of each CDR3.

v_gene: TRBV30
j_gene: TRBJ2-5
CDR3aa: CAWSLGAKETQYF

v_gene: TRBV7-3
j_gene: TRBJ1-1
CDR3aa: CASSLGPGTGLTEAFF

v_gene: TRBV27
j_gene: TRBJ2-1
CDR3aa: CASSVNYNEQFF

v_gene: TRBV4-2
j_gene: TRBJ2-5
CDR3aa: CASSQDGAGTQETQYF

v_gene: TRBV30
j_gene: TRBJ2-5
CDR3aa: CAWSGSRGETQYF

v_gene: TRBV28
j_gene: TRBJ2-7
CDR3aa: CASSPAGGDEQYF

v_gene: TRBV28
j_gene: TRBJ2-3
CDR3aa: CASRGFITDTQYF

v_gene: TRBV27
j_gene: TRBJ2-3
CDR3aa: CASSFRETSTDTQYF

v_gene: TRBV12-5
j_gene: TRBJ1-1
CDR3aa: CASGLGARGNTEAFF

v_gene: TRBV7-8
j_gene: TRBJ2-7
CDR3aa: CASSSTGTSGNPLGYEQYF

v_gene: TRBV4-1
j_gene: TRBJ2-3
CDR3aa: CASSQSPAGGTTDTQYF

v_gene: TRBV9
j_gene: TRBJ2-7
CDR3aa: CASSGRQGSYEQYF

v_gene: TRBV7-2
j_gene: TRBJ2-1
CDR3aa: CASNPGGANEQFF

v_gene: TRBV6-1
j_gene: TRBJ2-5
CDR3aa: CASSWGAETQYF

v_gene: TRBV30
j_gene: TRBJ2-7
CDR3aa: CAWRRAGWGNEQYF

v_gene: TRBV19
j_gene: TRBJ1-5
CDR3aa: CASSLAGTAFHQPQHF

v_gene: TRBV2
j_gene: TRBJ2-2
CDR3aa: CASSEESRGELFF

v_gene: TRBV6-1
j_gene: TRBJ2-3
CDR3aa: CASILGTHTQYF

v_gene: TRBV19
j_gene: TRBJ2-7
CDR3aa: CASSPLMVGLGAYEQYF

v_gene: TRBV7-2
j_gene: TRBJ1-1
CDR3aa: CASSSETWRAGTEAFF

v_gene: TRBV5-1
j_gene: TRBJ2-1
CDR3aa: CASSSFGQTYNEQFF

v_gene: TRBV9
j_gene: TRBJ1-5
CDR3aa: CASSVGQGDNQPQHF

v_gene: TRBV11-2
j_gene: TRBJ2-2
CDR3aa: CASSPGQGFGELFF

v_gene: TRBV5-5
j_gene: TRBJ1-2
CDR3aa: CASSPRTYPTYYGYTF

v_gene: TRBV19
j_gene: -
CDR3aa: CASSTRDRGPYEQYF

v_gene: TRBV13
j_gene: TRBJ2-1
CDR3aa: CASSPGVTSGDNEQFF

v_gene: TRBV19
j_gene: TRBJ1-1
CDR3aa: CASSRSSQNTEAFF

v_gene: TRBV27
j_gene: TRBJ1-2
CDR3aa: CASSRLGLNSFYGYTF

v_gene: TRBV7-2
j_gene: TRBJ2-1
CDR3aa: CASSFRQGRYNEQFF

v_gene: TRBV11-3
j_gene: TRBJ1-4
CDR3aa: CASSPGQATNEKLFF

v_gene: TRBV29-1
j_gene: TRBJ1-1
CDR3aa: CSVSHSRVGTEAFF

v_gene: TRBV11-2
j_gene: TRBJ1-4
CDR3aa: CASSAEVGRANEKLFF

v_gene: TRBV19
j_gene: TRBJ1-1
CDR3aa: CASSTGLRDRPNTEAFF

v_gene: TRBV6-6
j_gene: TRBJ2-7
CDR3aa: CASSFVGGVGLAGTF

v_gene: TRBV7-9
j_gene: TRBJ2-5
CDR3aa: CASSSQSLLDGETQYF

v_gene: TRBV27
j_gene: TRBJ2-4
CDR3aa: CASWGAKNIQYF

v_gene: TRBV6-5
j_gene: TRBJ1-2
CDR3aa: CASSFGDRPRDGYTF

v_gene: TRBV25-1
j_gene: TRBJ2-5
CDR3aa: CASEGEETQYF

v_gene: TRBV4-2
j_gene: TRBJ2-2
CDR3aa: CASSQDGLADTGELFF

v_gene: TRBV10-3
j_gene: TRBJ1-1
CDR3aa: CAISESGQDTEAFF